The present entry profiles one TCR beta chain with its context. The antigen remains unidentified. The sample originates from a study of blood T cells in healthy people across ages. Isolation per sample recovered at least 7 million PBMCs. Combining a sample-barcoded 5' primer with a J-beta primer mix, a second PCR ran for 7 to 11 cycles. Each cDNA molecule was tagged by a template-switch adaptor that had 12 random nucleotides. MiXCR, applied by TCRdb to the 5' RACE reads, yields one record per CDR3 protein. The repertoire consists of about 1.8 million distinct CDR3 sequences, with approximately 50% occurring once and the leading ten covering around 2.1%. General study findings and limits: Across the age range, TCR beta diversity per million T cells fell in a roughly linear way. Possibly confounding the expanded clonotype changes was the fact that donor CMV status was unknown.

Germline CDR1 and CDR2: DFQATT and SNEGSKA (reference sequence). The CDR3 has 15 residues. Trimming removed 0 bases at V and 13 bases at J, with 22 bases between. The V call is TRBV20-1, the J call TRBJ2-4; D is possibly TRBD1 (5 bases). The source of this sequence is a woman in her thirties or forties in good health. Material: blood. The CDR3 bases are TGCAGTGCTAGAGATCCAGCAGGGTCCTACAATGAGCAGTACTTC. This sequence encodes CSARDPAGSYNEQYF.